This note documents a single T cell receptor (beta chain) sequence. Only in-frame clones appear in the TCRdb table, and some are missing; sequencing was by immunoSEQ multiplex PCR. The table shows tens of thousands of clones, with 90% to 95% occurring only once. This CDR3 has 14 residues. Germline V gene sequence: CDR1 MNHEY, CDR2 SVGAGI. The V and J ends lost 4 bases and 8 bases, in that order; junction bases with no gene match: 5. This sample is drawn from a study of T cell changes during pregnancy in multiple sclerosis. The rearrangement uses TRBV6-5 and TRBJ1-4; the match to TRBD1 covers 9 bases. The clonotype comes from a female donor with multiple sclerosis, enrolled in a pregnancy study. The sequencing used peripheral blood, collected before pregnancy. The CDR3 DNA reads as TGTGCCAGCAGTTGGACAGGGGACGGAGAAAAACTGTTTTTT. Translation gives CASSWTGDGEKLFF.